The 20 T cell receptor beta chains below all came from one sample that was sequenced in a study of CD8+CD57+ T cells in acquired aplastic anemia. CDR3 and TCR beta VDJ profiling relied on genomic DNA as the template. In TCRdb, the reads were re-called with MiXCR into one record per CDR3 protein. The repertoire holds 100,000 to 120,000 distinct CDR3 sequences, with roughly 50% as singletons. What was sequenced was sorted CD4+, CD8+, or CD8+CD57+ T cells (not recorded which) from PBMCs. These receptors originate from a human donor in good health, serving as a control.

The rearrangement joins TRBV29-1 to TRBJ2-2; D gene uncertain. This CDR3 is built from 10 residues. The V gene lost 6 bases and the J gene lost 7 bases, with 6 bases spanning the gap. Per germline, CDR1 SQVTM and CDR2 ANQGSEA. The CDR3 region is CSVTRGELFF. The CDR3 coding sequence is TGCAGCGTAACCCGCGGGGAGCTGTTTTTT.

This clonotype was observed at least ten times. V is TRBV6-1 and J is TRBJ1-5, with D tentatively TRBD1 (6 bases). CDR1 and CDR2 from the germline V gene are MNHNS and SASEGT. The V end was cut by 2 bases, the J end by 2 bases, with 13 bases between. The CDR3 has 16 amino acids. CDR3 in amino acids: CASSEKAGAGNQPQHF. CDR3 bases: TGTGCCAGCAGTGAAAAAGCAGGGGCGGGCAATCAGCCCCAGCATTTT.

The J gene is TRBJ1-2, the V gene TRBV7-8; no definite D call. The CDR3 runs 13 residues. The V end was cut by 0 bases, the J end by 8 bases, with 10 bases between. Germline V lookup: CDR1 SGHVS, CDR2 FQNEAQ. For the CDR3, the DNA is TGTGCCAGCAGCTTAGCTGACATAAGGGGCTACACCTTC. Translating gives CASSLADIRGYTF.

This clonotype appeared a few times. V gene TRBV24-1 combines with J gene TRBJ2-7; 8 bases are shared with TRBD1. J was trimmed by 2 bases and V by 3 bases; bases with no gene match: 5. Germline-derived CDR1 and CDR2 are KGHDR and SFDVKD. The CDR3 spans 15 residues. The CDR3 loop is CATSDRRTGPYEQYF. DNA of the CDR3: TGTGCCACCAGTGATCGACGGACAGGGCCCTACGAGCAGTACTTC.

The V and J genes are TRBV5-1 and TRBJ1-6; D remains ambiguous. CDR1 is SGHRS and CDR2 is YFSETQ in the germline V gene. V shed 0 bases and J shed 8 bases, with 6 bases lying between them. There are 13 residues in the CDR3. The CDR3 DNA follows: TGCGCCAGCAGCTTGGGAGCGGATTCACCCCTCCACTTT. Protein product: CASSLGADSPLHF.

A word on this clonotype: A junction end diverges from the germline sequence, so it may reflect a read error. This sequence joins TRBV10-2 and TRBJ1-5; D possibly corresponds to TRBD1 (5 bases). This CDR3 comprises 13 residues. The germline gives CDR1 WSHSY, CDR2 SAAADI. The CDR3 loop is CASTTGLHQPQHF. CDR3 coding DNA: TGTGCCAGCACCACAGGATTACATCAGCCCCAGCATTTT.

This clonotype appeared a few times. The CDR3 DNA is TGTGCCAGCGATGGTGGGACAGGGTTTTCACCCCTCCACTTT. Its translation is CASDGGTGFSPLHF. The genes are TRBV2 and TRBJ1-6, with 9 bases fitting TRBD1. V trimming: 8 bases; J trimming: 9 bases; junction bases outside the gene matches: 8. The germline CDR1 and CDR2 sequences are SNHLY and FYNNEI. The CDR3 has 14 amino acids.

The chain's CDR3 is CASSQVKGGAYNEQFF. The DNA of the CDR3 is TGCGCCAGCAGCCAAGTGAAAGGGGGCGCCTACAATGAGCAGTTCTTC. The chain recombines TRBV4-3 with TRBJ2-1; 7 nucleotides agree with TRBD1. Germline V gene sequence: CDR1 LGHNA, CDR2 YSLEER. Trimming removed 1 base from V and 2 bases from J; junction bases left unmatched: 5. The CDR3 has 16 amino acids.

This chain uses TRBV15 with TRBJ2-7; D is uncertain. The CDR3 has 14 residues. Germline values: CDR1 LNHNV, CDR2 YYDKDF (reference sequence). With 3 bases removed from V and 0 bases from J, the gap between germline ends came to 9 bases. The CDR3 spells CATSRVGSSYEQYF. The CDR3 region has the DNA TGTGCCACCAGCAGGGTCGGCAGCTCCTACGAGCAGTACTTC.

The V call is TRBV5-1, the J call TRBJ2-3; 9 positions agree with TRBD1. The CDR3 consists of 14 residues. The germline V gene has CDR1 SGHRS and CDR2 YFSETQ. V lost 5 bases and J lost 4; bases outside the gene matches: 5. CDR3 nucleotide sequence: TGCGCCAGCAGATCGGGACAGGGTGCAGATACGCAGTATTTT. Its protein is CASRSGQGADTQYF.

The chain links TRBV25-1 to TRBJ1-2; no reliable D call. Germline values: CDR1 MGHDK, CDR2 SYGVNS. Trimming removed 7 bases at V and 1 base at J, with 10 bases between. This CDR3 is 13 amino acids long. CDR3 DNA sequence: TGTGCCAGCACCGAAAAGGGTAACTATGGCTACACCTTC. This sequence encodes CASTEKGNYGYTF.

In this sample, this clonotype turned up a few times. The CDR3 here is CSVGTGPGNTIYF. The DNA of the CDR3 is TGCAGCGTTGGAACAGGGCCTGGAAACACCATATATTTT. The chain carries TRBV29-1 and TRBJ1-3; a possible D gene is TRBD1 (6 bases). CDR1 and CDR2 from the germline V gene are SQVTM and ANQGSEA. The CDR3 has 13 amino acids. V gave up 4 bases and J gave up 2 bases, with 9 bases separating them.

A few counts support this clonotype. The CDR3 sequence is CATSIDGTGGFNYGYTF. The CDR3 bases are TGTGCCACCAGCATCGACGGGACAGGGGGGTTTAACTATGGCTACACCTTC. This chain joins TRBV15 and TRBJ1-2, with 11 bases lining up with TRBD1. In germline, CDR1 is LNHNV, CDR2 YYDKDF (reference sequence). Trimming took 4 bases from V and 1 from J; bases not matched to a gene: 8. This CDR3 comprises 17 residues.

In DNA, the CDR3 is TGCAGTGCTCAGAAGAGGATAGCGGGACGCAACACCGGGGAGCTGTTTTTT. It yields the protein CSAQKRIAGRNTGELFF. The rearrangement uses TRBV20-1 and TRBJ2-2, with 8 bases that match TRBD2. Trimming removed 5 bases from V and 2 bases from J; junction bases left unmatched: 13. The CDR3 totals 17 residues. CDR1 is DFQATT, CDR2 SNEGSKA, per germline (reference sequence).

This clonotype was seen only a few times. Possible read error: a much larger clone is one base away. J is TRBJ1-1 and V is TRBV27; the D gene is possibly TRBD1 (6 bases). The CDR3 has 14 residues. The germline V gene encodes CDR1 MNHEY and CDR2 SMNVEV (reference sequence). Trimming cost V 5 bases and J 12 bases, with 22 bases left between them. CDR3 DNA: TGTGCCAGCAGTCAAGGTGGGGGGCTGAGTGCAACTTTCTTT. Translation: CASSQGGGLSATFF.

The chain joins TRBV24-1 to TRBJ2-3; D perhaps matches TRBD1 (6 bases). The germline gives CDR1 KGHDR, CDR2 SFDVKD. V dropped 7 bases and J dropped 2 bases, with 15 bases sitting between them. The length of the CDR3 is 15 residues. DNA for the CDR3: TGTGCCACCAGAGATCAGGACAGTTACACAGATACGCAGTATTTT. Its protein product is CATRDQDSYTDTQYF.

The chain is built from TRBV2 and TRBJ2-7, with 9 bases lining up with TRBD1. Germline loops: CDR1 SNHLY, CDR2 FYNNEI. This CDR3 spans 11 amino acids. V trimming: 9 bases; J trimming: 3 bases; junction bases outside the gene matches: 0. CDR3 amino acids: CARTGGYEQYF. Here the CDR3 DNA reads TGTGCCAGGACAGGGGGCTACGAGCAGTACTTC.

The gene calls are TRBV10-3 and TRBJ1-5; 10 nucleotides match TRBD1. CDR1 and CDR2 (germline): ENHRY, SYGVKD. The CDR3 has 15 amino acids. The junction had 6 bases not matched to a gene; V was cut back by 4 bases and J by 6 bases. The CDR3 DNA reads as TGTGCCATCAGTGGGACAGGGGGTAGCGGTCAGCCCCAGCATTTT. This translates into CAISGTGGSGQPQHF.

This clonotype was detected many times. The rearrangement joins TRBV7-8 to TRBJ1-2, with D maybe TRBD1 (6 bases). Trimming shortened V by 4 bases and J by 6 bases, and 15 bases separated the two germline ends. CDR1 and CDR2 (germline): SGHVS, FQNEAQ. This CDR3 has 14 residues. CDR3 residues: CASSSRTHRDGYTF. CDR3 bases: TGTGCCAGCAGCTCCAGGACCCACAGGGATGGCTACACCTTC.

The CDR3 DNA follows: TGTGCCAGCGGGGTTCTAGCGGGGGGGAAAGAGACCCAGTACTTC. Translated: CASGVLAGGKETQYF. The chain has TRBV2 and TRBJ2-5; 12 nucleotides line up with TRBD2. Germline CDR1 SNHLY, CDR2 FYNNEI. V gave up 8 bases and J gave up 3 bases; unmatched junction bases: 7. This CDR3 contains 15 residues.